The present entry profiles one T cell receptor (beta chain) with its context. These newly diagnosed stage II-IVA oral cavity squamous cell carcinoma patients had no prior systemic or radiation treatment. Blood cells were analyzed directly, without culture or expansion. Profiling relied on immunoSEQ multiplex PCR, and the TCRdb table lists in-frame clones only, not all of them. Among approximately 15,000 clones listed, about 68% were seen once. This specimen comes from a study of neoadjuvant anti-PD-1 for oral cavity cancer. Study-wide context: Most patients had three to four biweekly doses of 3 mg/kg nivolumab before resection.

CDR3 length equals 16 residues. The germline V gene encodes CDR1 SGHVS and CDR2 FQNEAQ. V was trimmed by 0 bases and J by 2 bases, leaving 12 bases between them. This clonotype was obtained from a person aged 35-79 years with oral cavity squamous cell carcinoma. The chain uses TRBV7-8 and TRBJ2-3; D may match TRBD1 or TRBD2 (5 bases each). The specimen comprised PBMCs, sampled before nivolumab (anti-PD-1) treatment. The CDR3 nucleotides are TGTGCCAGCAGCTTAGCTAGGGGACGGTACACAGATACGCAGTATTTT. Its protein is CASSLARGRYTDTQYF.